The 22 T cell receptor beta chains below all came from one sample that was sequenced in a study of blood T cell repertoires in COVID-19. Profiled with immunoSEQ multiplex PCR; TCRdb holds only in-frame clones, not every one. The sample contains about 140,000 clones, 82% of which appear only once. Sequenced sample: peripheral blood. The receptors come from a woman over 75 with acute or convalescent COVID-19.

This clone was seen more than once but under ten times. The chain's CDR3 is CATREGTSFYGYTF. The CDR3 DNA is TGTGCCACCCGAGAAGGGACTAGCTTCTATGGCTACACCTTC. This chain links TRBV15 with TRBJ1-2, with a weak D call TRBD1 (5 bases). Trimming cost V 8 bases and J 4 bases, with 17 bases left between them. This CDR3 region has 14 residues. CDR1 and CDR2 (germline): LNHNV, YYDKDF (reference sequence).

This clone was seen more than once but under ten times. This chain uses TRBV6-6 with TRBJ1-4, with 10 bases lining up with TRBD1. CDR3 length equals 14 residues. From germline, CDR1 is MNHNY and CDR2 SVGAGI (reference sequence). V was clipped by 7 bases and J by 8 bases; unmatched bases: 7. CDR3 nucleotides: TGTGCCAGCACCCAGGGACAGGGGATAGAAAAACTGTTTTTT. Its translation is CASTQGQGIEKLFF.

About this clone: The identical CDR3 is also encoded by other nucleotide sequences in the sample. The chain has TRBV19 and TRBJ2-2; D unclear. CDR1 and CDR2 from the germline V gene are LNHDA and SQIVND (reference sequence). The CDR3 sequence is 14 residues long. V was cut by 4 bases and J by 1 base, with 7 bases left in between. The CDR3 DNA sequence: TGTGCCAGTAGTAACACAGTGAACACCGGGGAGCTGTTTTTT. It yields the protein CASSNTVNTGELFF. The whole variable domain, filled in from reference TRBV19 and TRBJ2-2, reads DGGITQSPKYLFRKEGQNVTLSCEQNLNHDAMYWYRQDPGQGLRLIYYSQIVNDFQKGDIAEGYSVSREKKESFPLTVTSAQKNPTAFYLCASSNTVNTGELFFGEGSRLTVL.

This clone was observed a single time. This chain joins TRBV27 and TRBJ2-7, with TRBD1 matching 7 bases. Germline V gene lookup returns CDR1 MNHEY and CDR2 SMNVEV (reference sequence). The CDR3 has 14 amino acids. J gave up 3 bases and V 8 bases, and 10 bases lay outside the gene matches. The chain's CDR3 is CASAKQGIHYEQYF. The CDR3 bases are TGTGCCAGCGCCAAACAGGGGATACACTACGAGCAGTACTTC.

Here the CDR3 reads CASKVEGANQPQHF. In nucleotides, the CDR3 is TGTGCCAGCAAGGTAGAGGGTGCGAATCAGCCCCAGCATTTT. The chain is built from TRBV27 and TRBJ1-5; D is uncertain. Trimming took off 7 bases at V and 4 bases at J, with 14 bases between the two ends. The germline V gene has CDR1 MNHEY and CDR2 SMNVEV (reference sequence). CDR3 length equals 14 residues.

The chain links TRBV2 to TRBJ2-1; possible D gene TRBD2, 5 bases. The ends were cut back, 6 bases at V and 6 bases at J, with 12 bases in the middle. Looked up from germline, CDR1 is SNHLY and CDR2 is FYNNEI. The CDR3 has 13 residues. As DNA, the CDR3 is TGTGCCAGCAGAGCAGGACTGCGCAATGAGCAGTTCTTC. Translated: CASRAGLRNEQFF.

This clone showed up just a few times. The genes are TRBV27 and TRBJ2-2; the D gene is possibly TRBD1 (6 bases). The CDR3 is made up of 14 amino acids. CDR1 is MNHEY, CDR2 SMNVEV, per germline (reference sequence). V lost 9 bases to trimming and J lost 3 bases, with 14 bases between them. The CDR3 sequence: CASQGYMDTGELFF. In DNA form, the CDR3 reads TGTGCCAGTCAGGGGTATATGGACACCGGGGAGCTGTTTTTT.

This chain connects TRBV11-2 to TRBJ2-2; TRBD2 matches 11 bases. In germline, CDR1 is SGHAT, CDR2 FQNNGV. The trim removed 6 bases at V and 7 bases at J, leaving 4 bases unmatched. The CDR3 length is 14 residues. CDR3 DNA sequence: TGTGCCAGCAGGCGACTAGCGGGGAACGGGGAGCTGTTTTTT. This encodes CASRRLAGNGELFF.

V usage is TRBV27 and J usage is TRBJ1-1; TRBD1 matches at 7 bases. CDR3 length: 14 residues. The trim removed 8 bases at V and 3 bases at J, leaving 9 bases unmatched. Germline loops: CDR1 MNHEY, CDR2 SMNVEV (reference sequence). CDR3: CASHENRGYTEAFF. CDR3 sequence (DNA): TGTGCCAGCCATGAAAACAGGGGATACACTGAAGCTTTCTTT.

The chain uses TRBV19 and TRBJ2-5; 13 bases align to TRBD2. Germline values: CDR1 LNHDA, CDR2 SQIVND (reference sequence). V dropped 5 bases and J dropped 7; count of bases not matched to a gene: 13. The CDR3 is 17 residues long. The CDR3 loop is CASSSPGTSGDPGTQYF. CDR3 sequence (DNA): TGTGCCAGTAGTTCCCCCGGGACTAGCGGGGACCCCGGGACCCAGTACTTC.

The chain has TRBV11-2 and TRBJ2-7; perhaps TRBD1 as D (5 bases). Germline lookup yields CDR1 SGHAT and CDR2 FQNNGV. There are 14 residues in the CDR3. Trimming shortened V by 1 base and J by 6 bases, and 13 bases separated the two germline ends. DNA for the CDR3: TGTGCCAGCAGCTTAGGGGGCCGTTCGGGCGAGCAGTACTTC. Translated: CASSLGGRSGEQYF. Supplemented by reference TRBV11-2 and TRBJ2-7, the full variable domain reads EAGVAQSPRYKIIEKRQSVAFWCNPISGHATLYWYQQILGQGPKLLIQFQNNGVVDDSQLPKDRFSAERLKGVDSTLKIQPAKLEDSAVYLCASSLGGRSGEQYFGPGTRLTVT.

At least ten counts were recorded for this clone. The V and J genes are TRBV4-1 and TRBJ2-1; 12 bases map to TRBD2. V lost 2 bases to trimming and J lost 7 bases; unmatched junction nucleotides: 9. Germline V CDR1 and CDR2: MGHRA, YSYEKL. The CDR3 sequence is 17 residues long. In DNA, the CDR3 is TGCGCCAGCAGCCAACTAATCGGGACTAGCGGGTTTAATGAGCAGTTCTTC. It codes for CASSQLIGTSGFNEQFF.

The J gene is TRBJ2-3, the V gene TRBV5-4, with 7 nucleotides matching TRBD2. CDR1 and CDR2 from the germline V gene are SGHNT and YYREEE (reference sequence). The CDR3 runs 14 residues. The ends lost 2 bases at V and 10 bases at J; junction bases unmatched: 10. The CDR3 region is CASSLRLASDAQYF. CDR3 coding DNA: TGTGCCAGCAGCTTAAGACTAGCCAGTGATGCGCAGTATTTT.

J is TRBJ1-1 and V is TRBV29-1; tentative D call: TRBD1 (5 bases). CDR3 length: 11 amino acids. V lost 6 bases, J lost 11 bases, and 16 bases lay in between. From germline, CDR1 is SQVTM and CDR2 ANQGSEA. The CDR3 region is CSVAPGLGAFF. CDR3 bases: TGCAGCGTCGCACCGGGACTTGGGGCTTTCTTT.

Concerning this clone: Additional DNA sequences in this sample encode the identical CDR3. This chain connects TRBV3-1 (or the pseudogene TRBV3-2) to TRBJ1-1, with 8 bases identical to TRBD1. This CDR3 has 13 residues. Looked up from germline, CDR1 is LGHDT and CDR2 is YNNKEL (reference sequence). The junction had 3 bases not matched to a gene; V was cut back by 4 bases and J by 5 bases. This CDR3 is CASSRQGSTEAFF. The CDR3, as DNA: TGTGCCAGCAGCCGACAGGGGAGTACTGAAGCTTTCTTT.

Remarks on this clone: Germline and junction disagree at one end, which may indicate a read error. V is TRBV20-1 and J is TRBJ2-1; a weak D match, TRBD2 (6 bases). The CDR3 covers 11 residues. Germline-derived CDR1 and CDR2 are DFQATT and SNEGSKA (reference sequence). CDR3 loop: CSARFGRGELF. CDR3 nucleotides: TGCAGTGCTAGATTCGGGCGGGGAGAACTCTTC.

The V gene is TRBV5-1, the J gene TRBJ1-2, with TRBD1 matching over 9 bases. With V trimmed by 5 bases and J by 8 bases, 7 bases remained unmatched. CDR1 and CDR2 from the germline V gene are SGHRS and YFSETQ. There are 13 residues in the CDR3. The CDR3 nucleotides are TGCGCCAGCAGATCCGGGACAGGGAAAGGCTACACCTTC. Encoded protein: CASRSGTGKGYTF. Drawing the rest from reference TRBV5-1 and TRBJ1-2, the complete variable domain is KAGVTQTPRYLIKTRGQQVTLSCSPISGHRSVSWYQQTPGQGLQFLFEYFSETQRNKGNFPGRFSGRQFSNSRSEMNVSTLELGDSALYLCASRSGTGKGYTFGSGTRLTVV.

The rearrangement links TRBV3-1 (or the pseudogene TRBV3-2) to TRBJ2-7; 7 nucleotides match TRBD1. CDR3 size: 16 residues. Germline assignment: CDR1 LGHDT and CDR2 YNNKEL (reference sequence). V gave up 1 base and J gave up 4 bases; unmatched junction bases: 10. The CDR3 DNA follows: TGTGCCAGCAGCCAAGGGACAGGACGAGGAACGTACGAGCAGTACTTC. It encodes CASSQGTGRGTYEQYF.

The gene calls are TRBV4-1 and TRBJ2-1; 8 positions match TRBD2. Germline V gene sequence: CDR1 MGHRA, CDR2 YSYEKL. Trimming cost V 4 bases and J 0 bases; bases outside gene matches: 14. The CDR3 contains 19 residues. CDR3 region: CASSPGALQRGSSYNEQFF. Written as DNA, the CDR3 is TGCGCCAGCAGCCCCGGGGCTCTCCAGCGGGGGAGCTCCTACAATGAGCAGTTCTTC.

This clone was observed a handful of times. This chain connects TRBV27 to TRBJ1-6; 7 bases fit TRBD1. Germline CDR1 and CDR2: MNHEY and SMNVEV (reference sequence). The CDR3 is 14 amino acids. Trimming removed 7 bases from V and 9 bases from J; junction bases left unmatched: 9. Written as DNA, the CDR3 is TGTGCCAGCAAGGAGGGACAGCCACTTTCACCCCTCCACTTT. It codes for CASKEGQPLSPLHF.

The chain recombines TRBV7-3 with TRBJ2-2; D not resolved. The CDR3 has 15 amino acids. Germline CDR1 SGHTA, CDR2 FQGTGA. Trimming took 2 bases from V and 1 from J, leaving 8 bases between them. The CDR3 here is CASSLSAVNTGELFF. DNA of the CDR3: TGTGCCAGCAGCTTATCCGCGGTGAACACCGGGGAGCTGTTTTTT.

The gene calls are TRBV29-1 and TRBJ2-3, with a weak D call TRBD1 (5 bases). The CDR3 has 15 residues. Germline V CDR1 and CDR2: SQVTM, ANQGSEA. The V gene lost 4 bases and the J gene lost 0 bases, with 14 bases spanning the gap. The CDR3 DNA is TGCAGCGTTGTGTTGGCAGGGCCTAGCACAGATACGCAGTATTTT. The encoded protein is CSVVLAGPSTDTQYF.